This T cell receptor (beta chain) was identified during a study of T cells in Graves' hyperthyroidism and ophthalmopathy. Study details: At the time of initial diagnosis and before any treatment, peripheral blood was collected.

Germline assignment: CDR1 PRHDT and CDR2 FYEKMQ (reference sequence). Trimming took 0 bases from V and 1 from J, leaving 7 bases between them. CDR3 size: 15 residues. Amplified TCR beta CDR3 regions came from RNA transcripts. The TCR CDR3 first-round RT-PCR relied on the HTBI primer set. A single record per CDR3 protein comes from TCRdb applying MiXCR to the multiplex PCR reads. The sample yields about 640,000 distinct CDR3 sequences, 20% seen once. In its sample, this clonotype was seen a few times. The TCR was taken from a young man with Graves' ophthalmopathy. The chain has TRBV13 and TRBJ1-3; no clear D gene. The specimen was blood. The CDR3 DNA sequence: TGTGCCAGCAGCTTAGGCACCCTTTCTGGAAACACCATATATTTT. It is translated as CASSLGTLSGNTIYF.